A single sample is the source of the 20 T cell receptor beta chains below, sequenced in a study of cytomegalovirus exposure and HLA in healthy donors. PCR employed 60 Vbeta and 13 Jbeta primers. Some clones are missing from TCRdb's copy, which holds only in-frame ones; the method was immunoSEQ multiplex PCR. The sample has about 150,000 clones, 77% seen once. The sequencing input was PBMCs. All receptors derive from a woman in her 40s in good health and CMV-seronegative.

CDR3 in DNA: TGTGCCAATTTACAGGGGGGAGACACCGGGGAGCTGTTTTTT. Translation gives CANLQGGDTGELFF. The chain combines TRBV27 with TRBJ2-2, with 8 positions matching TRBD1. With 10 bases clipped from V and 3 bases from J, the junction kept 7 bases outside the gene matches. The length of the CDR3 is 14 residues. The germline CDR1 and CDR2 sequences are MNHEY and SMNVEV (reference sequence).

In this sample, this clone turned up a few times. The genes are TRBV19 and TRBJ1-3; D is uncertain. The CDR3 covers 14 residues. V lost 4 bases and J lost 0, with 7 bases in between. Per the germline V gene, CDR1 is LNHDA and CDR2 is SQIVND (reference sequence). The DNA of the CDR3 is TGTGCCAGTAGTAGGGCAGGCTCTGGAAACACCATATATTTT. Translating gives CASSRAGSGNTIYF. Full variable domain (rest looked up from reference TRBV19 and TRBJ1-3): DGGITQSPKYLFRKEGQNVTLSCEQNLNHDAMYWYRQDPGQGLRLIYYSQIVNDFQKGDIAEGYSVSREKKESFPLTVTSAQKNPTAFYLCASSRAGSGNTIYFGEGSWLTVV.

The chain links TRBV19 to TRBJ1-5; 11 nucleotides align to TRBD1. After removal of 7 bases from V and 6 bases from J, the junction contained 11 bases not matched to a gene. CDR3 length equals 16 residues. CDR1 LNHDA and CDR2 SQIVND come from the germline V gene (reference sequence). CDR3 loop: CASTSPGTGGIQPQHF. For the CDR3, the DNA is TGTGCCAGTACTTCACCGGGGACAGGGGGTATTCAGCCCCAGCATTTT. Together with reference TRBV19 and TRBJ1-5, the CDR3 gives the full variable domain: DGGITQSPKYLFRKEGQNVTLSCEQNLNHDAMYWYRQDPGQGLRLIYYSQIVNDFQKGDIAEGYSVSREKKESFPLTVTSAQKNPTAFYLCASTSPGTGGIQPQHFGDGTRLSIL.

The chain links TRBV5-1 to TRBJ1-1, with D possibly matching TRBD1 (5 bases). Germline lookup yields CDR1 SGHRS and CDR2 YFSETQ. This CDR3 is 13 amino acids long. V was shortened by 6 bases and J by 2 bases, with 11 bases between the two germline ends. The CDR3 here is CASTSGLNTEAFF. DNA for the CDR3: TGCGCCAGCACCTCGGGACTTAACACTGAAGCTTTCTTT.

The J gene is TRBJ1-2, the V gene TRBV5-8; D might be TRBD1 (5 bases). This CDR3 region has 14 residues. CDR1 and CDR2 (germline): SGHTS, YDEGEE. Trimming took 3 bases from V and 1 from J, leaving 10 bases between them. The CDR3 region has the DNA TGTGCCAGCAGCTGGAGGGACCTTAACTATGGCTACACCTTC. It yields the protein CASSWRDLNYGYTF.

The CDR3 sequence is CASSTGTNYGYTF. The CDR3, as DNA: TGTGCCAGCTCTACCGGGACTAACTATGGCTACACCTTC. V and J are TRBV7-2 and TRBJ1-2; unclear D gene. V lost 8 bases, J lost 0 bases, and 10 bases lay in between. The CDR3 has 13 amino acids. Germline V gene sequence: CDR1 SGHTA, CDR2 FQGNSA.

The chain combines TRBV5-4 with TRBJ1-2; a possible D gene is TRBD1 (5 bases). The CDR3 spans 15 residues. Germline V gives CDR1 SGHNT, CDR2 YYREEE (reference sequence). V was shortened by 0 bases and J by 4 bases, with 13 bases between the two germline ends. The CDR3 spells CASSLADRYSYGYTF. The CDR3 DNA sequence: TGTGCCAGCAGCTTGGCCGACAGATACAGCTATGGCTACACCTTC.

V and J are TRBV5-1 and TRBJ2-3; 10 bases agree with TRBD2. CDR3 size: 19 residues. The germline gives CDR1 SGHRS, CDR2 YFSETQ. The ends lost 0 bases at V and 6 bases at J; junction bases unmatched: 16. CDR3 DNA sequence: TGCGCCAGCAGCTTGGCCAGGGGGGCTAGCGGGGGATCCGCGGATACGCAGTATTTT. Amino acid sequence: CASSLARGASGGSADTQYF.

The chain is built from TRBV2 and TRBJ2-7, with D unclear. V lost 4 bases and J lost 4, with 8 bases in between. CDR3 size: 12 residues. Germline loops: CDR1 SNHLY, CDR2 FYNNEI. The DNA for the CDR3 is TGTGCCAGCAGTGTCAGGTCTTACGAGCAGTACTTC. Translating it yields CASSVRSYEQYF.

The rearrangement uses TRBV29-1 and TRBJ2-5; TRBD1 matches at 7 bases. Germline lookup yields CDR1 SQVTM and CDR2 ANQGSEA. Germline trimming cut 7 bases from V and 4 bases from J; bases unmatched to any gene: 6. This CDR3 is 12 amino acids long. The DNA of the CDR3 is TGCAGCGGGGGGTACAGGGGAGAGACCCAGTACTTC. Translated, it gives CSGGYRGETQYF.

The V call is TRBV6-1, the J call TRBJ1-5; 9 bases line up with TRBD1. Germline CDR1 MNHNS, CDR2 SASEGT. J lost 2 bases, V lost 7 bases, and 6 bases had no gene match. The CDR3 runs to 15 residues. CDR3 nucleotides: TGTGCCAGCATTCAGGACAGGGGCGGCAATCAGCCCCAGCATTTT. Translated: CASIQDRGGNQPQHF.

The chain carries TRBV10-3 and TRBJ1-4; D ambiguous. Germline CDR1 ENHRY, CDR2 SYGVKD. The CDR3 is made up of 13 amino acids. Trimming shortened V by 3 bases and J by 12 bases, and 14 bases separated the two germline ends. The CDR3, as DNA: TGTGCCATCAGTGACGTAGCCCGCGAAGAACTGTTTTTT. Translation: CAISDVAREELFF.

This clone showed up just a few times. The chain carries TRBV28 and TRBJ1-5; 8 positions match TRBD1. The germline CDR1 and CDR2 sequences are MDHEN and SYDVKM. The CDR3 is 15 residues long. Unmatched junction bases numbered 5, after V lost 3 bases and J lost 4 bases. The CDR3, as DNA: TGTGCCAGCAGTTTGACAGGGGAATATAATCAGCCCCAGCATTTT. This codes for CASSLTGEYNQPQHF.

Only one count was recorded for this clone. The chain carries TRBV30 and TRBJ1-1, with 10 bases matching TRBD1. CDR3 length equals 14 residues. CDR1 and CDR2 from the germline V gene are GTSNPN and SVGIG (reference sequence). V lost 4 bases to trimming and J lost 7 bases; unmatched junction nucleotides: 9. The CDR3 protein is CAWKTGTGVVEAFF. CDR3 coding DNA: TGTGCCTGGAAGACCGGGACAGGGGTCGTTGAAGCTTTCTTT.

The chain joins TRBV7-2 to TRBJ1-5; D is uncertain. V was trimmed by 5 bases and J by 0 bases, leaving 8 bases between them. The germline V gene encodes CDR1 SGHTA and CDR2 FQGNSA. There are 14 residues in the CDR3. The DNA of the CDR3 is TGTGCCAGCAGCGAACAAACTAGCAATCAGCCCCAGCATTTT. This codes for CASSEQTSNQPQHF.

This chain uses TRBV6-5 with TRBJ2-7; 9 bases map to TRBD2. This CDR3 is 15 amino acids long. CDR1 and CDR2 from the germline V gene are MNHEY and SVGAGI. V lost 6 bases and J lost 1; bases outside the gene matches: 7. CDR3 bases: TGTGCCAGCAGCAGGCGGGGGGGCTCTTCCTACGAGCAGTACTTC. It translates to CASSRRGGSSYEQYF.

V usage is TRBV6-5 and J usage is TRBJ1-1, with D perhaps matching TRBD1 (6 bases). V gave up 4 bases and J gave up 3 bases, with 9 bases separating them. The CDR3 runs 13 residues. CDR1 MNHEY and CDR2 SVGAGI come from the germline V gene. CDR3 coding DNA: TGTGCCAGCAGTTTACAGGGATACACTGAAGCTTTCTTT. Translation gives CASSLQGYTEAFF.

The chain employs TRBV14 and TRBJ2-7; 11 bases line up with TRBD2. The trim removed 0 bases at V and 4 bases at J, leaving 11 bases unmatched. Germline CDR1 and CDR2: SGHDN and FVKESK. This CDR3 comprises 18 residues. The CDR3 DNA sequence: TGTGCCAGCAGCCAAGATGTGATACTAGCGGGGGATCCGTACGAGCAGTACTTC. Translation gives CASSQDVILAGDPYEQYF.

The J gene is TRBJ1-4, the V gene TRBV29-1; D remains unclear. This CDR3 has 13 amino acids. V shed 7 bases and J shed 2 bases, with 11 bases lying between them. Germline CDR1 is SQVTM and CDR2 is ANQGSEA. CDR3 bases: TGCAGCGCAAGGAGTTCGACTAATGAAAAACTGTTTTTT. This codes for CSARSSTNEKLFF.

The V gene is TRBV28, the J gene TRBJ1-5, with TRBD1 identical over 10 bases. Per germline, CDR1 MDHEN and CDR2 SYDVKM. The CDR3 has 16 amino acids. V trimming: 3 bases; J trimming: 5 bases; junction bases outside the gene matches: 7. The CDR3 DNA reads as TGTGCCAGCAGTTTCCACGGGACAGGGGTGGATCAGCCCCAGCATTTT. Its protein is CASSFHGTGVDQPQHF.